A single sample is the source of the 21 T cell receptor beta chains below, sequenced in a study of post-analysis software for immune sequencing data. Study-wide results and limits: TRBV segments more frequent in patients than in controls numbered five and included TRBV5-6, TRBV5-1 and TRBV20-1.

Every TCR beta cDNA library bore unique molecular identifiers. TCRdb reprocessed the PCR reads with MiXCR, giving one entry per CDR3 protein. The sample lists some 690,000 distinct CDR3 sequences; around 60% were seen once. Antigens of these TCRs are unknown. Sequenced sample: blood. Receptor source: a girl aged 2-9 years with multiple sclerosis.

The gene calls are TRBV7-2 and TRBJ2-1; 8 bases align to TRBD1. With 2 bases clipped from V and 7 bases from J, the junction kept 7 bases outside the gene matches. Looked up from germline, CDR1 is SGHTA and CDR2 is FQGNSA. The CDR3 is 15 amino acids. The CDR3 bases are TGTGCCAGCAGCTTAATAGGACAGGGTGGGAATGAGCAGTTCTTC. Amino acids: CASSLIGQGGNEQFF.

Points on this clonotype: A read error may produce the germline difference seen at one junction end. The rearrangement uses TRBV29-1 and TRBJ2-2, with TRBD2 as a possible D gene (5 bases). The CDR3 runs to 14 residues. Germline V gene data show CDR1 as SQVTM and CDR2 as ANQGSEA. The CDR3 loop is CSVDKGLGTGERFF. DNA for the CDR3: TGCAGCGTTGATAAAGGGCTGGGCACCGGGGAGCGGTTTTTT.

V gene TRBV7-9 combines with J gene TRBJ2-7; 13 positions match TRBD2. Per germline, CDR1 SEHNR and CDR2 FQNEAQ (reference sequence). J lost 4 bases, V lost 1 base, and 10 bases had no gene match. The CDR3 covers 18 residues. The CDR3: CASSLVIGGTSGNYEQYF. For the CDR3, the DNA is TGTGCCAGCAGCTTAGTAATTGGAGGGACTAGCGGGAATTACGAGCAGTACTTC.

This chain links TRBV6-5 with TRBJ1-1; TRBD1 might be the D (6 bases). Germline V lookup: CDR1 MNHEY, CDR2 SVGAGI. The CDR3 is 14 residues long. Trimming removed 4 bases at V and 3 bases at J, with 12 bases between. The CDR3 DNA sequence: TGTGCCAGCAGTTTAAACAGGGTGTACACTGAAGCTTTCTTT. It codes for CASSLNRVYTEAFF.

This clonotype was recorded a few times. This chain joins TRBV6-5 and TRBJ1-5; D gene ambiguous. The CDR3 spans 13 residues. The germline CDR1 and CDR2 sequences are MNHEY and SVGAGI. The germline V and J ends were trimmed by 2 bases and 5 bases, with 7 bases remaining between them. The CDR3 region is CASSYDSYQPQHF. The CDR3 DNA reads TGTGCCAGCAGTTACGACTCGTATCAGCCCCAGCATTTT.

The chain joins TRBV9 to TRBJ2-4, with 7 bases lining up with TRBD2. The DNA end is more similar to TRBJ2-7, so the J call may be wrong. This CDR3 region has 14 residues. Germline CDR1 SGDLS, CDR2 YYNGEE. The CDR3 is CASSVSAGEPEQYF. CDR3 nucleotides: TGTGCCAGCAGCGTATCGGCGGGAGAACCCGAGCAGTACTTC.

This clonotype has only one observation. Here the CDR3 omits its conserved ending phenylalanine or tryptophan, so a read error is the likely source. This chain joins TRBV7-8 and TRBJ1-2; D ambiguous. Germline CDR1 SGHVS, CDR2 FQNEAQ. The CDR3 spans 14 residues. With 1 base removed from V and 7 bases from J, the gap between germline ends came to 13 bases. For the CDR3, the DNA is TGTGCCAGCAGCTTAGGAGCTACGGAGGGTGGCTACACCTCC. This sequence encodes CASSLGATEGGYTS.

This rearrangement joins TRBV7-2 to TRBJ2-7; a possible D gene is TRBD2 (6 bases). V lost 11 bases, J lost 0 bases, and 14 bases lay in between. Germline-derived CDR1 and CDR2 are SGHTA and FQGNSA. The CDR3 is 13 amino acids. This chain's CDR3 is CACRGGISYEQYF. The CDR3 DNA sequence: TGTGCCTGTCGGGGCGGGATCTCCTACGAGCAGTACTTC.

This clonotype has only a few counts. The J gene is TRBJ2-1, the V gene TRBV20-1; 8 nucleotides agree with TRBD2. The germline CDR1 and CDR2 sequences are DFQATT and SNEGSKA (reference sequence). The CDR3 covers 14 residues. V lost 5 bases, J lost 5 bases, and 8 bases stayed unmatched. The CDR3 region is CSAFGLAVDNEQFF. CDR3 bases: TGCAGTGCTTTTGGACTAGCTGTCGACAATGAGCAGTTCTTC.

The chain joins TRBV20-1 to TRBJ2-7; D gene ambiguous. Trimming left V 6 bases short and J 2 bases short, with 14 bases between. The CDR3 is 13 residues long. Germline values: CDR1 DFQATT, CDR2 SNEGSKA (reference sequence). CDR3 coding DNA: TGCAGTGCCGTAAAGGGCGAGGCCTACGAGCAGTACTTC. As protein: CSAVKGEAYEQYF.

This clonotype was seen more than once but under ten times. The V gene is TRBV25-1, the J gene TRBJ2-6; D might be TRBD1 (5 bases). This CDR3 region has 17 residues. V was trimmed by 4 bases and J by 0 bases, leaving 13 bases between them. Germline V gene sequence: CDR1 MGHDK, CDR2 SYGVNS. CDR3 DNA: TGTGCCAGCAGTGTAGGACACGCCGTCTCTGGGGCCAACGTCCTGACTTTC. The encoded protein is CASSVGHAVSGANVLTF.

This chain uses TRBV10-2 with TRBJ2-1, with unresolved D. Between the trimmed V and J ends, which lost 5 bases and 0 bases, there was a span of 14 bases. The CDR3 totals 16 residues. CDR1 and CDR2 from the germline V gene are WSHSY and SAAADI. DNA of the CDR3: TGCGCCAGCAGTCCCTTTCGGCGGAGCTCCTACAATGAGCAGTTCTTC. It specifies CASSPFRRSSYNEQFF.

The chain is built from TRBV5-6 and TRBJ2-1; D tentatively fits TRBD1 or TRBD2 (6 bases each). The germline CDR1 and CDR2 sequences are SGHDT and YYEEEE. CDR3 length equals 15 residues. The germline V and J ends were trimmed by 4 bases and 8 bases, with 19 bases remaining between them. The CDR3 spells CASSTGGHSMHEQFF. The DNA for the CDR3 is TGTGCCAGCAGCACCGGGGGACACTCGATGCATGAGCAGTTCTTC.

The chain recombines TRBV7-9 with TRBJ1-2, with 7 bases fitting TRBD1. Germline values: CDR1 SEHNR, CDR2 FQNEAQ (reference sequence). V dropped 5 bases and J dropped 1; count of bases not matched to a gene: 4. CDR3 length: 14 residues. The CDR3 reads CASSPGQVNYGYTF. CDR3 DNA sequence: TGTGCCAGCAGCCCAGGACAGGTTAACTATGGCTACACCTTC.

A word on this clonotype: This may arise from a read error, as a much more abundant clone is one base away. This CDR3 reads CASSLSGLGYEQYF. The CDR3 DNA is TGTGCCAGCAGCTTATCCGGACTAGGTTACGAGCAGTACTTC. The gene calls are TRBV7-2 and TRBJ2-7, with TRBD2 matching 7 bases. Germline-derived CDR1 and CDR2 are SGHTA and FQGNSA. The CDR3 length is 14 residues. V was clipped by 2 bases and J by 4 bases; unmatched bases: 5.

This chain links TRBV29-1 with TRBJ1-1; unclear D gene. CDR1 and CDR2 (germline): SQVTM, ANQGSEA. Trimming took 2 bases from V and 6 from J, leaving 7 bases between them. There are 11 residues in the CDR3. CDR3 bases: TGCAGCGTTGAAAGGGTCCCTGAAGCTTTCTTT. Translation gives CSVERVPEAFF.

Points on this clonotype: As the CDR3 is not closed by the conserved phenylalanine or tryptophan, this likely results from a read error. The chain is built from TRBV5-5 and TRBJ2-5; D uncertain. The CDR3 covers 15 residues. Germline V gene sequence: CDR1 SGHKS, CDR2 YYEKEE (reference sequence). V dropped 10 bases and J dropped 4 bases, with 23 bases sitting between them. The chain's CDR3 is CAGSTNPLRTETQYC. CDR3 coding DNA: TGTGCCGGATCGACGAACCCTCTGAGGACAGAGACCCAGTACTGC.

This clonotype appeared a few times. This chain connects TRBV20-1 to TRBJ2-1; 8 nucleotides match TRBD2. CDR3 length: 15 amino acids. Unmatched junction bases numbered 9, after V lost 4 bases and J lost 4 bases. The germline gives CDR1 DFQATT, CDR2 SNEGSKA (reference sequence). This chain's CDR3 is CSANKSGRRYNEQFF. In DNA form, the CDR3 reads TGCAGTGCTAATAAGAGCGGGAGAAGGTACAATGAGCAGTTCTTC.

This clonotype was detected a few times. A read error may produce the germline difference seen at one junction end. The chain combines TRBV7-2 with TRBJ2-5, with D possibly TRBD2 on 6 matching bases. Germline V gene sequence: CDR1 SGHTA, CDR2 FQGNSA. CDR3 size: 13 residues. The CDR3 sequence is CASSLAREETQYF. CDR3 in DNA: TGCGCCAGCAGCTTGGCACGGGAGGAGACCCAGTACTTC.

Here the CDR3 reads CASETTRDYEQYF. The CDR3 DNA sequence: TGTGCCAGCGAGACTACCAGAGACTACGAGCAGTACTTC. This sequence joins TRBV21-1 and TRBJ2-7; TRBD2 was called by the table and not checked on the DNA. TRBV21-1 is classified as a pseudogene. This CDR3 has 13 amino acids.

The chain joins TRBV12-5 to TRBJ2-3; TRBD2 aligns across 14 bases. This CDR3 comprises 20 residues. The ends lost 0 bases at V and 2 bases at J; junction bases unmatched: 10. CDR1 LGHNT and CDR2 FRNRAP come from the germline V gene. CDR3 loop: CASGLVKIPGLAGDTDTQYF. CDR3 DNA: TGTGCTAGTGGTTTGGTCAAGATACCGGGACTAGCGGGAGACACAGATACGCAGTATTTT.